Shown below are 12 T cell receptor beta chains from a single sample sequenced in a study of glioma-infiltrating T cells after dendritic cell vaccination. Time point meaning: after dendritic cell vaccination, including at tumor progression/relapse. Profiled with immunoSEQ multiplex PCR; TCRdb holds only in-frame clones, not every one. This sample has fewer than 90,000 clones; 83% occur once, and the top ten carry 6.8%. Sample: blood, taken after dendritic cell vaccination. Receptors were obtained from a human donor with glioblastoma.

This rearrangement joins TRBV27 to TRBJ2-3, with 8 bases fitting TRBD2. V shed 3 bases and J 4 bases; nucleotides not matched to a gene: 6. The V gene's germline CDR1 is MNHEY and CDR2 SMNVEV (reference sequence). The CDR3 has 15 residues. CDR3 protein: CASSFSSGFADTQYF. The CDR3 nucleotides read TGTGCCAGCAGTTTTTCTAGCGGGTTTGCAGATACGCAGTATTTT.

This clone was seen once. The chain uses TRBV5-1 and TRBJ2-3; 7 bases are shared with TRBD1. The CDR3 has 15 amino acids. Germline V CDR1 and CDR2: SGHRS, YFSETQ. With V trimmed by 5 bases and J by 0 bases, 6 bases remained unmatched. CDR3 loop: CASRMTGLSTDTQYF. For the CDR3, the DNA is TGCGCCAGCAGAATGACAGGGTTAAGCACAGATACGCAGTATTTT. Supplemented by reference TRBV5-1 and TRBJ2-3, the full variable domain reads KAGVTQTPRYLIKTRGQQVTLSCSPISGHRSVSWYQQTPGQGLQFLFEYFSETQRNKGNFPGRFSGRQFSNSRSEMNVSTLELGDSALYLCASRMTGLSTDTQYFGPGTRLTVL.

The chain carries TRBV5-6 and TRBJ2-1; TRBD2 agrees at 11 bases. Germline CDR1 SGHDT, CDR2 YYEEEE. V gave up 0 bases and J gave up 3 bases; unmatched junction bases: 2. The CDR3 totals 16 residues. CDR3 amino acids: CASSLELAGVYNEQFF. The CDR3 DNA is TGTGCCAGCAGCTTGGAACTAGCGGGGGTCTACAATGAGCAGTTCTTC.

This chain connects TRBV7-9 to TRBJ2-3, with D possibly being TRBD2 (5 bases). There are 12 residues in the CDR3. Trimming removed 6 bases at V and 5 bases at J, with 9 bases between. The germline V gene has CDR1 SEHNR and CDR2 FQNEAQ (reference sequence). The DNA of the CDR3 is TGTGCCAGCAGGGCAAGCGGAGATACGCAGTATTTT. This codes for CASRASGDTQYF.

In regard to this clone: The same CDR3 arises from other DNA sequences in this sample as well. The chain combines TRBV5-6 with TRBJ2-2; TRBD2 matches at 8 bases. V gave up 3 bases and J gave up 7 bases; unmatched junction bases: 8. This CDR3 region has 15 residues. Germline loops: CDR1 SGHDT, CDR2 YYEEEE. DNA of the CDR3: TGTGCCAGCAGCTGGAGCGGGGGAGCCGTCGGGGAGCTGTTTTTT. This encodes CASSWSGGAVGELFF.

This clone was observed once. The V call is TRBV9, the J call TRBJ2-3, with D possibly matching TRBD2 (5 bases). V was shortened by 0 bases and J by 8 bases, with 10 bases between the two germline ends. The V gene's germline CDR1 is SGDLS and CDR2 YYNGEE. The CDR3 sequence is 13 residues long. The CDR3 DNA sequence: TGTGCCAGCAGCGTAGAGGGCGCGGGTACGCAGTATTTT. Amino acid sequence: CASSVEGAGTQYF.

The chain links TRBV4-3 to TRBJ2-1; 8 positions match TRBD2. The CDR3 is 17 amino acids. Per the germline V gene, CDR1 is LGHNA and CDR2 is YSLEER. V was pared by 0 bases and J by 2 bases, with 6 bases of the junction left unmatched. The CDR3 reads CASSQELLAETYNEQFF. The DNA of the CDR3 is TGCGCCAGCAGCCAAGAGTTACTAGCGGAGACCTACAATGAGCAGTTCTTC.

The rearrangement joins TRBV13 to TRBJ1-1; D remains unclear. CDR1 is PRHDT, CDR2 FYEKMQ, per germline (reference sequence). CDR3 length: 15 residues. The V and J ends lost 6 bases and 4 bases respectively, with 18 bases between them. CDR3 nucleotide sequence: TGTGCCAGCAGACGCGAGCGAGGGCCGAGCACTGAAGCTTTCTTT. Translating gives CASRRERGPSTEAFF.

DNA for the CDR3: TGCGCCAGCAGCCAAGGGGTCGGGCAGGGGGCCCGCAATGAGCAGTTCTTC. The encoded protein is CASSQGVGQGARNEQFF. The V call is TRBV4-3, the J call TRBJ2-1; 8 nucleotides align to TRBD1. Germline CDR1 reads LGHNA; CDR2 reads YSLEER. V shed 1 base, J shed 6 bases, and the junction held 11 bases outside the gene matches. The CDR3 is 17 residues long.

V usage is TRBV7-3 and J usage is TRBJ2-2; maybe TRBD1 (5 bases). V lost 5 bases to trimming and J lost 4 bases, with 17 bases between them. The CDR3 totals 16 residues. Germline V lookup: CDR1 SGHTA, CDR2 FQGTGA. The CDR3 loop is CASSANGGASTGELFF. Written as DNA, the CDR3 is TGTGCCAGCAGCGCTAATGGTGGGGCTAGCACCGGGGAGCTGTTTTTT. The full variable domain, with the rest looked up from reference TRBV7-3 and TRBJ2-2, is GAGVSQTPSNKVTEKGKYVELRCDPISGHTALYWYRQSLGQGPEFLIYFQGTGAADDSGLPNDRFFAVRPEGSVSTLKIQRTERGDSAVYLCASSANGGASTGELFFGEGSRLTVL.

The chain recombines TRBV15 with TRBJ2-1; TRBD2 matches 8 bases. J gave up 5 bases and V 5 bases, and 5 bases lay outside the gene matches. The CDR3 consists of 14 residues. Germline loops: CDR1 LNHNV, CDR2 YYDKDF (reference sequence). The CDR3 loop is CATSPGGVNNEQFF. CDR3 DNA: TGTGCCACCAGCCCGGGAGGGGTCAACAATGAGCAGTTCTTC.

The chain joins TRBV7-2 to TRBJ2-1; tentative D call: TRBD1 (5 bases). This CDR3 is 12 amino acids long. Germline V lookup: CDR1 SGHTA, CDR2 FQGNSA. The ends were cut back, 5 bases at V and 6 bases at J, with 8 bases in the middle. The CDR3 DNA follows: TGTGCCAGCAGCAAACAGGCCAATGAGCAGTTCTTC. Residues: CASSKQANEQFF.